The 23 T cell receptor beta chains presented below share a single source sample, sequenced in a study of response to subunit inactivated influenza vaccine. MiXCR, applied by TCRdb to the RT-PCR reads, yields one record per CDR3 protein. Of about 190,000 distinct CDR3 sequences listed, 13% to 15% were seen once; the top ten hold about 28%. Sequencing was performed on CD8+ T cells sorted from PBMCs, taken roughly 5 days after vaccination. These receptors all come from a man aged 50-60 years who received an inactivated influenza vaccine.

This clonotype occurred many times. This chain connects TRBV7-8 to TRBJ1-1, with D possibly TRBD1 on 6 matching bases. Trimming pared 4 bases from V and 7 bases from J, leaving 13 bases between. Germline V gives CDR1 SGHVS, CDR2 FQNEAQ. The length of the CDR3 is 13 residues. Here the CDR3 reads CASSYGGAGEAFF. The CDR3 DNA is TGTGCCAGCAGCTACGGGGGCGCTGGTGAAGCTTTCTTT.

The V gene is TRBV6-2 or TRBV6-3, the J gene TRBJ1-5, with TRBD1 matching 11 bases. The CDR3 covers 16 residues. V was clipped by 5 bases and J by 4 bases; unmatched bases: 7. From germline, CDR1 is MNHEY and CDR2 SVGEGT. For the CDR3, the DNA is TGTGCCAGCAGTCAGAGGACAGGGGGCCAAAATCAGCCCCAGCATTTT. Its translation is CASSQRTGGQNQPQHF.

Many counts were recorded for this clonotype. V gene TRBV11-2 combines with J gene TRBJ2-5, with D maybe TRBD2 (5 bases). Looked up from germline, CDR1 is SGHAT and CDR2 is FQNNGV. V gave up 5 bases and J gave up 4 bases, with 17 bases separating them. The CDR3 totals 15 residues. The CDR3 DNA follows: TGTGCCAGCAGCCTCAGGCCAGCGGTCAGAGAGACCCAGTACTTC. It encodes CASSLRPAVRETQYF. The full variable domain, completed using reference TRBV11-2 and TRBJ2-5, is EAGVAQSPRYKIIEKRQSVAFWCNPISGHATLYWYQQILGQGPKLLIQFQNNGVVDDSQLPKDRFSAERLKGVDSTLKIQPAKLEDSAVYLCASSLRPAVRETQYFGPGTRLLVL.

This chain joins TRBV4-1 and TRBJ2-7; 11 positions agree with TRBD2. The CDR3 runs to 16 residues. Trimming took 0 bases from V and 0 from J; bases not matched to a gene: 1. Germline V gene lookup returns CDR1 MGHRA and CDR2 YSYEKL. CDR3 sequence: CASSQDSGGASYEQYF. CDR3 nucleotides: TGCGCCAGCAGCCAAGATAGCGGGGGGGCCTCCTACGAGCAGTACTTC.

V usage is TRBV5-1 and J usage is TRBJ2-1; 12 bases map to TRBD2. The length of the CDR3 is 18 residues. Per the germline V gene, CDR1 is SGHRS and CDR2 is YFSETQ. V lost 5 bases and J lost 0; bases outside the gene matches: 9. The CDR3 coding sequence is TGCGCCAGCAGATTTCCGGGACTAGCGGGCCCCTCCTACAATGAGCAGTTCTTC. Residues: CASRFPGLAGPSYNEQFF. Full variable domain (remainder filled in from reference TRBV5-1 and TRBJ2-1): KAGVTQTPRYLIKTRGQQVTLSCSPISGHRSVSWYQQTPGQGLQFLFEYFSETQRNKGNFPGRFSGRQFSNSRSEMNVSTLELGDSALYLCASRFPGLAGPSYNEQFFGPGTRLTVL.

The sample holds a few counts of this clonotype. V and J are TRBV7-9 and TRBJ2-6; D uncertain. The length of the CDR3 is 13 residues. The germline V gene has CDR1 SEHNR and CDR2 FQNEAQ (reference sequence). V was shortened by 7 bases and J by 2 bases, with 6 bases between the two germline ends. The CDR3 loop is CASNSPGANVLTF. CDR3 DNA sequence: TGTGCCAGCAATTCGCCTGGGGCCAACGTCCTGACTTTC.

This clonotype was seen a handful of times. V is TRBV5-1 and J is TRBJ1-2; 8 nucleotides line up with TRBD1. Germline CDR1 is SGHRS and CDR2 is YFSETQ. The CDR3 sequence is 14 residues long. Trimming took 4 bases from V and 4 from J; bases not matched to a gene: 6. CDR3 DNA: TGCGCCAGCAGCCCGCGGGACAGGAGCTATGGCTACACCTTC. This codes for CASSPRDRSYGYTF. Together with reference TRBV5-1 and TRBJ1-2, the CDR3 gives the full variable domain: KAGVTQTPRYLIKTRGQQVTLSCSPISGHRSVSWYQQTPGQGLQFLFEYFSETQRNKGNFPGRFSGRQFSNSRSEMNVSTLELGDSALYLCASSPRDRSYGYTFGSGTRLTVV.

This chain connects TRBV29-1 to TRBJ2-4; D perhaps matches TRBD1 (6 bases). With 4 bases removed from V and 5 bases from J, the gap between germline ends came to 12 bases. The CDR3 spans 13 residues. CDR1 is SQVTM and CDR2 is ANQGSEA in the germline V gene. The CDR3 loop reads CSVVGQSENIQYF. CDR3 sequence (DNA): TGCAGCGTTGTGGGACAATCCGAAAACATTCAGTACTTC.

The CDR3 sequence is CASSLGTVGGEQYF. The CDR3 DNA is TGTGCCAGCAGTTTAGGTACGGTAGGGGGCGAGCAGTACTTC. V is TRBV27 and J is TRBJ2-7; TRBD1 might be the D (6 bases). The length of the CDR3 is 14 residues. Trimming left V 2 bases short and J 6 bases short, with 14 bases between. The germline V gene has CDR1 MNHEY and CDR2 SMNVEV (reference sequence).

The rearrangement uses TRBV29-1 and TRBJ2-2; no firm D call. V lost 4 bases and J 8 bases, leaving 14 bases between the germline ends. CDR1 SQVTM and CDR2 ANQGSEA come from the germline V gene. This CDR3 spans 13 amino acids. This chain's CDR3 is CSVVAGSLGELFF. The CDR3 bases are TGCAGCGTTGTGGCAGGCTCCTTAGGGGAGCTGTTTTTT.

The table lists this clonotype with a few counts. V is TRBV12-3 or TRBV12-4 and J is TRBJ2-1; tentative D call: TRBD1 (6 bases). CDR3 length: 15 residues. V lost 5 bases and J 4 bases, leaving 15 bases between the germline ends. CDR3 loop: CASSLVTGPYNEQFF. The CDR3 DNA follows: TGTGCCAGCAGTCTGGTTACAGGGCCATACAATGAGCAGTTCTTC.

V is TRBV3-1 and J is TRBJ1-5, with D possibly TRBD1 on 5 matching bases. CDR1 LGHDT and CDR2 YNNKEL come from the germline V gene (reference sequence). The CDR3 sequence is 15 residues long. The ends were cut back, 4 bases at V and 2 bases at J, with 12 bases in the middle. CDR3 DNA sequence: TGTGCCAGCAGCCCGGGACGGATGGGCAATCAGCCCCAGCATTTT. It codes for CASSPGRMGNQPQHF.

The chain has TRBV29-1 and TRBJ1-2; possibly TRBD1 for D (5 bases). This CDR3 contains 11 residues. V shed 5 bases and J shed 7 bases, with 11 bases lying between them. CDR1 is SQVTM and CDR2 is ANQGSEA in the germline V gene. CDR3 nucleotide sequence: TGCAGCGTTCCCATCAGGGCTGGCTACACCTTC. It yields the protein CSVPIRAGYTF.

This chain uses TRBV4-1 with TRBJ2-7; no clear D. CDR3 length: 14 residues. Trimming took 1 base from V and 4 from J, leaving 11 bases between them. Per the germline V gene, CDR1 is MGHRA and CDR2 is YSYEKL. The CDR3 DNA follows: TGCGCCAGCAGCCAAGGCCGACCGTCATACGAGCAGTACTTC. Its protein is CASSQGRPSYEQYF.

The sample holds a few counts of this clonotype. J is TRBJ2-7 and V is TRBV7-9; D not resolved. CDR3 length: 15 amino acids. With 4 bases removed from V and 2 bases from J, the gap between germline ends came to 15 bases. The germline gives CDR1 SEHNR, CDR2 FQNEAQ (reference sequence). The CDR3 here is CASSSQRTTTYEQYF. The CDR3 DNA sequence: TGTGCCAGCAGCTCCCAACGGACCACCACCTACGAGCAGTACTTC.

The chain is built from TRBV7-3 and TRBJ2-1; TRBD2 agrees at 7 bases. Looked up from germline, CDR1 is SGHTA and CDR2 is FQGTGA. The V segment lost 0 bases and the J segment 8 bases; nucleotides outside the gene matches: 7. There are 15 residues in the CDR3. CDR3 region: CASSLTGGRGDEQFF. The CDR3 nucleotides read TGTGCCAGCAGCTTAACTGGCGGGAGAGGCGATGAGCAGTTCTTC. Looking up the rest from reference TRBV7-3 and TRBJ2-1 gives the full variable domain: GAGVSQTPSNKVTEKGKYVELRCDPISGHTALYWYRQSLGQGPEFLIYFQGTGAADDSGLPNDRFFAVRPEGSVSTLKIQRTERGDSAVYLCASSLTGGRGDEQFFGPGTRLTVL.

The chain carries TRBV29-1 and TRBJ2-2; 8 bases are a match to TRBD2. CDR1 and CDR2 from the germline V gene are SQVTM and ANQGSEA. Losses at the gene ends were 0 bases for V and 0 bases for J; bases not matched to a gene: 0. The CDR3 has 15 residues. The CDR3 bases are TGCAGCGTTGAAGAGCGGGGGGCGAACACCGGGGAGCTGTTTTTT. It specifies CSVEERGANTGELFF.

The chain joins TRBV5-1 to TRBJ2-5; 7 bases align to TRBD1. Per the germline V gene, CDR1 is SGHRS and CDR2 is YFSETQ. The V gene end was trimmed by 7 bases and the J gene end by 1 base; junction bases not matched to a gene: 16. There are 17 residues in the CDR3. Here the CDR3 reads CASASSPRDSPQETQYF. Written as DNA, the CDR3 is TGCGCCAGCGCCTCCTCCCCCCGGGACAGTCCCCAAGAGACCCAGTACTTC.

The rearrangement uses TRBV11-2 and TRBJ2-7; D might be TRBD1 (6 bases). The germline V gene encodes CDR1 SGHAT and CDR2 FQNNGV. V was pared by 5 bases and J by 3 bases, with 14 bases between. The CDR3 sequence is 14 residues long. Here the CDR3 reads CASSPRQVYYEQYF. In DNA form, the CDR3 reads TGTGCCAGCAGCCCCAGACAGGTGTACTACGAGCAGTACTTC.

This clonotype appeared a few times. The genes are TRBV7-2 and TRBJ2-3; a weak D match, TRBD2 (6 bases). This CDR3 has 16 amino acids. Germline V gene lookup returns CDR1 SGHTA and CDR2 FQGNSA. V gave up 4 bases and J gave up 7 bases, with 21 bases separating them. CDR3 nucleotides: TGTGCCAGCAGCTCTCCGGGGCTAATGGGGGGAAATACGCAGTATTTT. It yields the protein CASSSPGLMGGNTQYF.

The chain employs TRBV4-2 and TRBJ2-2, with a possible D match to TRBD1 (7 bases). The CDR3 is 16 amino acids. Germline V gives CDR1 LGHNA, CDR2 YNFKEQ. The V end was cut by 3 bases, the J end by 6 bases, with 17 bases between. The CDR3 spells CASSQTDRDFAGELFF. The CDR3 DNA sequence: TGTGCCAGCAGCCAGACCGACAGGGACTTCGCCGGGGAGCTGTTTTTT.

In its sample, this clonotype was seen a few times. This chain connects TRBV20-1 to TRBJ2-7; no definite D call. This CDR3 is 14 amino acids long. CDR1 is DFQATT and CDR2 is SNEGSKA in the germline V gene (reference sequence). V lost 0 bases to trimming and J lost 0 bases, with 9 bases between them. The CDR3 protein is CSARDLGNSYEQYF. The DNA of the CDR3 is TGCAGTGCTAGAGATCTGGGCAACTCCTACGAGCAGTACTTC.

This clonotype was found a few times. The chain combines TRBV24-1 with TRBJ1-6; tentatively, D is TRBD1 (5 bases). Germline V gives CDR1 KGHDR, CDR2 SFDVKD. Trimming left V 7 bases short and J 2 bases short, with 14 bases between. The CDR3 runs to 16 residues. The CDR3 is CATRPGGVAYNSPLHF. The CDR3, as DNA: TGTGCCACCAGGCCCGGGGGTGTGGCCTATAATTCACCCCTCCACTTT.